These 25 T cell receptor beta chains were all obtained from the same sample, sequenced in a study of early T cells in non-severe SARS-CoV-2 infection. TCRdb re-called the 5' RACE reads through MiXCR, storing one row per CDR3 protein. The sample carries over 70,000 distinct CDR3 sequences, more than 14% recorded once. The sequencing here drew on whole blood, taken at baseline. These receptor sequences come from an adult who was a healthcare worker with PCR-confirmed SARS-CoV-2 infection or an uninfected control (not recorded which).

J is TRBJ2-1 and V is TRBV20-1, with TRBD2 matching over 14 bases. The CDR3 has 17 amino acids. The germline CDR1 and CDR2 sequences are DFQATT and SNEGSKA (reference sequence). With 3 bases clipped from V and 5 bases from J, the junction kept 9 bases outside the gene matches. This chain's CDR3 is CSARGPGLAGVNNEQFF. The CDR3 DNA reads TGCAGTGCTAGGGGTCCGGGACTAGCGGGAGTCAACAATGAGCAGTTCTTC.

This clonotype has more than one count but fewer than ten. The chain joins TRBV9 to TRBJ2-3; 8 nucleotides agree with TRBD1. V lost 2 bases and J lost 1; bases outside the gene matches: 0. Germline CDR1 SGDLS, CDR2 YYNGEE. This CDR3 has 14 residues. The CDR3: CASSVGQGTDTQYF. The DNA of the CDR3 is TGTGCCAGCAGCGTGGGACAGGGCACAGATACGCAGTATTTT.

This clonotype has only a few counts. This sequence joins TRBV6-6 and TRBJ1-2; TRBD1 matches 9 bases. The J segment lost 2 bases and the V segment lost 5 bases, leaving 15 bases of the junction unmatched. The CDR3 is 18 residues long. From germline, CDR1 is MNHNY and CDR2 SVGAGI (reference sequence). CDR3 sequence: CASSPPHLGQGQNYGYTF. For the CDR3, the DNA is TGTGCCAGCAGTCCCCCTCACTTGGGACAGGGCCAAAACTATGGCTACACCTTC.

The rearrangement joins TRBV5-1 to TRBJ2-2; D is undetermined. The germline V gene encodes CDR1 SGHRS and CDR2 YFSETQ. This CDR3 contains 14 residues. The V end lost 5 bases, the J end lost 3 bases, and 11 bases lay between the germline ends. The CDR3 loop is CASSIRTDTGELFF. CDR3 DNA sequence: TGCGCCAGCAGTATCAGGACGGACACCGGGGAGCTGTTTTTT.

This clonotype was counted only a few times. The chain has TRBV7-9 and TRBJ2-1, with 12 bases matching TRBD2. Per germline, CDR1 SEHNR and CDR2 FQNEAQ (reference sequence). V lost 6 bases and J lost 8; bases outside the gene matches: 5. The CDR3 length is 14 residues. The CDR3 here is CASSLAGGPYEQFF. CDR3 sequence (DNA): TGTGCCAGCAGTCTAGCGGGAGGGCCATATGAGCAGTTCTTC.

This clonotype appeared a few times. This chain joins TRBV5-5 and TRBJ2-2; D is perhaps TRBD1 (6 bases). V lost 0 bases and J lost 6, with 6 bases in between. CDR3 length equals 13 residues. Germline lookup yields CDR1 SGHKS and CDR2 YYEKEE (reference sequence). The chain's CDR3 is CASSLGTAGELFF. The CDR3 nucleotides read TGTGCCAGCAGCTTGGGGACAGCCGGGGAGCTGTTTTTT.

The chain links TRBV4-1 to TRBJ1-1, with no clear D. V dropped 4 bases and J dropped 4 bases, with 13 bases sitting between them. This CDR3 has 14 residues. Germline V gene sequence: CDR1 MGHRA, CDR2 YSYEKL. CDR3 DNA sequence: TGCGCCAGCAGCCCGAGGGTACTGCTCACTGAAGCTTTCTTT. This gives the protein CASSPRVLLTEAFF.

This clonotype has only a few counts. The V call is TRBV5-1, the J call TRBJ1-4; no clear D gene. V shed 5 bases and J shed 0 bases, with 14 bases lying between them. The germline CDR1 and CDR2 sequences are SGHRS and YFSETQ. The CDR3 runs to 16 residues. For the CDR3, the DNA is TGCGCCAGCAGACCTACTCGTGGGACAACTAATGAAAAACTGTTTTTT. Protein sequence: CASRPTRGTTNEKLFF.

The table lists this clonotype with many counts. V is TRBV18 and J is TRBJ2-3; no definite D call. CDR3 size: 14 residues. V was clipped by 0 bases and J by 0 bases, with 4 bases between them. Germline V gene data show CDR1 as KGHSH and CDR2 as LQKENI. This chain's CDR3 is CASSPPFSTDTQYF. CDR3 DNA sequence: TGTGCCAGCTCACCACCGTTCAGCACAGATACGCAGTATTTT.

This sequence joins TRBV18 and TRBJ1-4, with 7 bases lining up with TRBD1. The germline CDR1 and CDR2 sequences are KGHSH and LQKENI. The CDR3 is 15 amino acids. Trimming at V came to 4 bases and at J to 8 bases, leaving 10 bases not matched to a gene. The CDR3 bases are TGTGCCAGCTCACTTCCGGGACAGCAATTCGAAAAACTGTTTTTT. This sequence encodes CASSLPGQQFEKLFF.

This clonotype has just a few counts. CDR3 nucleotide sequence: TGTGCCAGCAGTTACTCCGAGACAGCAGGGGCCGGGGAGCTGTTTTTT. This encodes CASSYSETAGAGELFF. This sequence joins TRBV6-5 and TRBJ2-2; TRBD1 is a possible D gene (6 bases). The CDR3 is 16 amino acids. Germline CDR1 and CDR2: MNHEY and SVGAGI. V was clipped by 0 bases and J by 6 bases, with 14 bases between them.

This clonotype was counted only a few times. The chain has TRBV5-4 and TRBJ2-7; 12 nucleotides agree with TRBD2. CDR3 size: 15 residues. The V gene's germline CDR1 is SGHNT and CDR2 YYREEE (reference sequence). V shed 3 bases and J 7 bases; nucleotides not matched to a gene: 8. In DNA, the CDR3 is TGTGCCAGCAGCTCCTTACGGACTAGCGGGACGGAGCAGTACTTC. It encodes CASSSLRTSGTEQYF.

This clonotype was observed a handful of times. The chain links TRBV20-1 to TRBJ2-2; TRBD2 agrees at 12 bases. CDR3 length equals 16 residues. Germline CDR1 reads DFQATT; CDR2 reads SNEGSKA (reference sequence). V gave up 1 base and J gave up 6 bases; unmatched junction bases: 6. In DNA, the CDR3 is TGCAGTGCTAGAGTCTCACTAGCGGGAGGTCCCGGGGAGCTGTTTTTT. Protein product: CSARVSLAGGPGELFF.

DNA for the CDR3: TGTGCCAGCAGCTTTTTCCCGGGGGGTGTCACAGATACGCAGTATTTT. Protein product: CASSFFPGGVTDTQYF. The chain recombines TRBV13 with TRBJ2-3, with TRBD2 matching 7 bases. Germline loops: CDR1 PRHDT, CDR2 FYEKMQ (reference sequence). This CDR3 is 16 amino acids long. Trimming took 3 bases from V and 2 from J; bases not matched to a gene: 8.

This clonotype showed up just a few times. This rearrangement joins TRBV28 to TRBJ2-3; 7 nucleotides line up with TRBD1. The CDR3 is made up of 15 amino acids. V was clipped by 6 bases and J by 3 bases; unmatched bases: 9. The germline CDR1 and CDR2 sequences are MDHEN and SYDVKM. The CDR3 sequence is CASSPGQVGTDTQYF. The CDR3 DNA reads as TGTGCCAGCAGCCCCGGACAGGTGGGGACAGATACGCAGTATTTT.

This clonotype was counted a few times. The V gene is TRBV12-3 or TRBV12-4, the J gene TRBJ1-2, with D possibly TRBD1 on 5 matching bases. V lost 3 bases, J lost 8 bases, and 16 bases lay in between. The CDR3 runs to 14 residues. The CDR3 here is CASSLPLLRGGYTF. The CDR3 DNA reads TGTGCCAGCAGTTTGCCCCTTTTGAGGGGAGGCTACACCTTC.

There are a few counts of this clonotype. CDR3 amino acids: CASSLDPGASNEQFF. DNA for the CDR3: TGCGCCAGCAGCTTGGATCCGGGGGCAAGCAATGAGCAGTTCTTC. The chain combines TRBV5-1 with TRBJ2-1, with D possibly being TRBD1 or TRBD2 (6 bases each). The CDR3 runs to 15 residues. Germline V CDR1 and CDR2: SGHRS, YFSETQ. Trimming pared 0 bases from V and 6 bases from J, leaving 13 bases between.

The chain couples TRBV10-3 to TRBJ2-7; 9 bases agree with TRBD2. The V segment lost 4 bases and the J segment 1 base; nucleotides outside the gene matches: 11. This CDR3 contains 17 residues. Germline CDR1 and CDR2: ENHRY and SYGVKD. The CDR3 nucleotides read TGTGCCATCAGTGGCCCCTATCCTAGCGGGGTTTCCTACGAGCAGTACTTC. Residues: CAISGPYPSGVSYEQYF.

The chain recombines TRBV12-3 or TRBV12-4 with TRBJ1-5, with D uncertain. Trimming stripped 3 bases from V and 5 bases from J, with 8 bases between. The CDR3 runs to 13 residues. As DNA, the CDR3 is TGTGCCAGCAGTTTGCGAATTGATCAGCCCCAGCATTTT. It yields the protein CASSLRIDQPQHF.

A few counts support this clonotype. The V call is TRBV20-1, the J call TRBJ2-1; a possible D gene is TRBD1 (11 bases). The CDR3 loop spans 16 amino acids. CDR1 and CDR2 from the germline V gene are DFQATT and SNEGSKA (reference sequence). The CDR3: CTGGQGVLAGVSEQFF. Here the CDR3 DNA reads TGCACGGGGGGACAGGGGGTTCTAGCGGGAGTGAGTGAGCAGTTCTTC.

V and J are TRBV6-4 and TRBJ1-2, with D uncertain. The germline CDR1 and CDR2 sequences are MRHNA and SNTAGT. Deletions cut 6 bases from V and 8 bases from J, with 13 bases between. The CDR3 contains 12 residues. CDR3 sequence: CASRTLNGGYTF. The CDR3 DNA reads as TGTGCCAGCAGAACACTAAACGGGGGCTACACCTTC.

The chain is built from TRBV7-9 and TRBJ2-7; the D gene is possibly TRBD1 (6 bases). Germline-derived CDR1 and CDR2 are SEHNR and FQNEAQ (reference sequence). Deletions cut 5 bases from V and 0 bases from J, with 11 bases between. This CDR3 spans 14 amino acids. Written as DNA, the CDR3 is TGTGCCAGCAGCCCACGGGACAACTCCTACGAGCAGTACTTC. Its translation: CASSPRDNSYEQYF. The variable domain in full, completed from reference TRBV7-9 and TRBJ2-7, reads DTGVSQNPRHKITKRGQNVTFRCDPISEHNRLYWYRQTLGQGPEFLTYFQNEAQLEKSRLLSDRFSAERPKGSFSTLEIQRTEQGDSAMYLCASSPRDNSYEQYFGPGTRLTVT.

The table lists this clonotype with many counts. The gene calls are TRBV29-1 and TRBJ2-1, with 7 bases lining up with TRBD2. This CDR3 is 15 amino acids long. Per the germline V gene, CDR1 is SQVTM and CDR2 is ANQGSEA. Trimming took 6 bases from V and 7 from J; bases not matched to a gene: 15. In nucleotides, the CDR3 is TGCAGCGTGGCCCTTTTCGCGGGGACTACAAATGAGCAGTTCTTC. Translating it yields CSVALFAGTTNEQFF.

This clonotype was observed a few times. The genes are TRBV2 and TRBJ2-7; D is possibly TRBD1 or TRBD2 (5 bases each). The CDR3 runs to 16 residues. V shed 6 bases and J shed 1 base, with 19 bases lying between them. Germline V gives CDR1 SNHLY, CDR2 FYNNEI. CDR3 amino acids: CASSRTPGPVSYEQYF. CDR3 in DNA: TGTGCCAGCAGCCGCACTCCGGGACCCGTATCCTACGAGCAGTACTTC.

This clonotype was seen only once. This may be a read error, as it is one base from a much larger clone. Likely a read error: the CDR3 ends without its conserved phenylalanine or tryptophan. The CDR3 region has the DNA TGTGCCAGCAGTTACACAGGGGTTCATGCGGAGACCCAGTACTAC. Protein product: CASSYTGVHAETQYY. This sequence joins TRBV28 and TRBJ2-5, with 7 nucleotides matching TRBD1. Germline V CDR1 and CDR2: MDHEN, SYDVKM. The CDR3 contains 15 residues. J gave up 5 bases and V 4 bases, and 10 bases lay outside the gene matches.